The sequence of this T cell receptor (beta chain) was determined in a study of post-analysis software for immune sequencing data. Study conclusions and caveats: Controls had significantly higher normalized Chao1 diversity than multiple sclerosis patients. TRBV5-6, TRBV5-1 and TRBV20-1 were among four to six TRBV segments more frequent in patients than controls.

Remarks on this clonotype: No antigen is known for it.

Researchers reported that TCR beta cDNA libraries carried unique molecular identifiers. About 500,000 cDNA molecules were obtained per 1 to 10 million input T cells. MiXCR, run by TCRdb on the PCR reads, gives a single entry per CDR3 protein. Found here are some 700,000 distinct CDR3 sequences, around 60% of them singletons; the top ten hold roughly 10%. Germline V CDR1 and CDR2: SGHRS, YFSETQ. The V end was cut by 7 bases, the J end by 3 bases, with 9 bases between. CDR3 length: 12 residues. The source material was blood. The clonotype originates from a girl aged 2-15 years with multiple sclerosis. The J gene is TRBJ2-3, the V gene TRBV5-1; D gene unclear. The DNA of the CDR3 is TGCGCCAGCGGTTTAGGGACAGATACGCAGTATTTT. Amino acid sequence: CASGLGTDTQYF.